This T cell receptor beta chain was identified in a study of blood T cell repertoires in COVID-19. Study overall: Acute-phase and convalescent COVID-19 samples originated in the United States, Italy and Spain. PBMCs, B-cell-depleted T cells, or T cells provided the cDNA or gDNA that made up the material.

This clone was seen a single time. The Seattle patients, enrolled during active infection, were followed longitudinally. As processed by the authors: The authors estimated nucleated cell counts from reference gene primer amplification. Repertoires were generated with immunoSEQ multiplex PCR, while TCRdb's copy carries only in-frame clones and drops some. The V and J calls and the clone size are those of that table, but D and trimming were determined from the DNA. This repertoire shows approximately 150,000 clones, around 85% found once; its top ten account for around 8%. Germline V lookup: CDR1 SGHDT, CDR2 YYEEEE. Deletions cut 2 bases from V and 4 bases from J, with 16 bases between. The CDR3 sequence is 15 residues long.

The rearrangement links TRBV5-6 to TRBJ2-7, with D unresolved. The receptor was isolated from an elderly woman with COVID-19, enrolled during active disease. Sequences were obtained from peripheral blood. In DNA, the CDR3 is TGTGCCAGCAGCTTTGGCCGTCGAGGCACTTACGAGCAGTACTTC. Translating it yields CASSFGRRGTYEQYF. Variable domain in full (rest from reference TRBV5-6 and TRBJ2-7): DAGVTQSPTHLIKTRGQQVTLRCSPKSGHDTVSWYQQALGQGPQFIFQYYEEEERQRGNFPDRFSGHQFPNYSSELNVNALLLGDSALYLCASSFGRRGTYEQYFGPGTRLTVT.